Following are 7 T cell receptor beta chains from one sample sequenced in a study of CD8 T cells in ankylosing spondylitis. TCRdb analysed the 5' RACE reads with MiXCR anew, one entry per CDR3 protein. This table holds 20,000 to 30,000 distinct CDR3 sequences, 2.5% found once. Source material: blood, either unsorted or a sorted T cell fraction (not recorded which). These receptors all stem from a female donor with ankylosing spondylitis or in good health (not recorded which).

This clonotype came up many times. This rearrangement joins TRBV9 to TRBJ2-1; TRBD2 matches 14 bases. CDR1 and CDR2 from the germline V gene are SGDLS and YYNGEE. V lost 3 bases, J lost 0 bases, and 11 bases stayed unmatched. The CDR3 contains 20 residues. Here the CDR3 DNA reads TGTGCCAGCAGCGCCTCAAGTACAGGGACTAGCGGGAGCTCCTACAATGAGCAGTTCTTC. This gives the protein CASSASSTGTSGSSYNEQFF. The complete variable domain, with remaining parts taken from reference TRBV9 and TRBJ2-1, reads DSGVTQTPKHLITATGQRVTLRCSPRSGDLSVYWYQQSLDQGLQFLIQYYNGEERAKGNILERFSAQQFPDLHSELNLSSLELGDSALYFCASSASSTGTSGSSYNEQFFGPGTRLTVL.

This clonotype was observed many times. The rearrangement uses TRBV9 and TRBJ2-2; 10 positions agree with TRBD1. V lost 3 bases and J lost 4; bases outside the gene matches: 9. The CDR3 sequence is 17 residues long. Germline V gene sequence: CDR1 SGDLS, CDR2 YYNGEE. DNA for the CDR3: TGTGCCAGCAGCGGCCGCCACCGGGACAGGGGCACCGGGGAGCTGTTTTTT. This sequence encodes CASSGRHRDRGTGELFF.

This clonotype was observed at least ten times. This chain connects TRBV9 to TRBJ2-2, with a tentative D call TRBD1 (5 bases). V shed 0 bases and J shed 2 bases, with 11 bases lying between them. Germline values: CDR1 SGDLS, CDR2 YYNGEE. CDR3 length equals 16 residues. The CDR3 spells CASSVGAGPNTGELFF. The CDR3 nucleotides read TGTGCCAGCAGCGTAGGGGCAGGGCCAAACACCGGGGAGCTGTTTTTT. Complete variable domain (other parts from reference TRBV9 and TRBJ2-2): DSGVTQTPKHLITATGQRVTLRCSPRSGDLSVYWYQQSLDQGLQFLIQYYNGEERAKGNILERFSAQQFPDLHSELNLSSLELGDSALYFCASSVGAGPNTGELFFGEGSRLTVL.

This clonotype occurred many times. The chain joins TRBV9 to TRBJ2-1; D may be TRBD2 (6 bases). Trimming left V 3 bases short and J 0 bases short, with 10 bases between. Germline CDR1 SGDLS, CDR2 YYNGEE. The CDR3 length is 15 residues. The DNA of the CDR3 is TGTGCCAGCAGCGCTGGGGGGAGCTCCTACAATGAGCAGTTCTTC. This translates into CASSAGGSSYNEQFF.

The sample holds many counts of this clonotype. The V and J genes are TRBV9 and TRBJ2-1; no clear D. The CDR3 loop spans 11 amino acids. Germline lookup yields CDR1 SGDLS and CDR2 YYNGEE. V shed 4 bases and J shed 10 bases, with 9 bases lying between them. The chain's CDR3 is CASSREKEQFF. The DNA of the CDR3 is TGTGCCAGCAGCCGAGAAAAGGAGCAGTTCTTC.

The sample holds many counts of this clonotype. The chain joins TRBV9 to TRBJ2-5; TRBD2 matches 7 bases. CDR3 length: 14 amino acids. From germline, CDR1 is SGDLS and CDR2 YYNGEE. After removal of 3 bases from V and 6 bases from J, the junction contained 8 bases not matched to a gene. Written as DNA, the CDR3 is TGTGCCAGCAGCGCAGGGACTAATCAAAAGACCCAGTACTTC. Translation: CASSAGTNQKTQYF.

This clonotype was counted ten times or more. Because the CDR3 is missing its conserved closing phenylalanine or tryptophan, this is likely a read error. The CDR3 here is CASSAKGSNTEAFV. CDR3 nucleotides: TGTGCCAGCAGCGCTAAGGGATCGAACACTGAAGCTTTCGTT. This rearrangement joins TRBV9 to TRBJ1-1, with unresolved D. In germline, CDR1 is SGDLS, CDR2 YYNGEE. V shed 3 bases and J shed 1 base, with 10 bases lying between them. CDR3 length equals 14 residues.